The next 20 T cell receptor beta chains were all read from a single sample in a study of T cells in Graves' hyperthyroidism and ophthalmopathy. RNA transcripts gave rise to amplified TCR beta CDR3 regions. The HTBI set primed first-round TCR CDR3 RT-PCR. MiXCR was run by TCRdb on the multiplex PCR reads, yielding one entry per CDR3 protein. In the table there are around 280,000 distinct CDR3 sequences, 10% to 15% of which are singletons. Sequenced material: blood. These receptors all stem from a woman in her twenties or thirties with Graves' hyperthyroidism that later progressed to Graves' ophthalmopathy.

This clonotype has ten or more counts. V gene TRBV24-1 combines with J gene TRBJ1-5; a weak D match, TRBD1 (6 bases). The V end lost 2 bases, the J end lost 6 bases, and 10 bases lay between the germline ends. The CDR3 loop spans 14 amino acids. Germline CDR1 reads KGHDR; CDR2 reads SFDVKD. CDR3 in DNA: TGTGCCACCAGTGATTGGGGACATTTTCAGCCCCAGCATTTT. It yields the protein CATSDWGHFQPQHF.

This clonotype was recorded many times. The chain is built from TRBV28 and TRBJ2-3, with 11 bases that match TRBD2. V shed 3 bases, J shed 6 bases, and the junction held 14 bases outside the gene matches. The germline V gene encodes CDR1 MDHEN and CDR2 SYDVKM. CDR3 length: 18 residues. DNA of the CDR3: TGTGCCAGCAGTTTTATCCACCTTAGCGGGAGGGCCTTGGATACGCAGTATTTT. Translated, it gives CASSFIHLSGRALDTQYF.

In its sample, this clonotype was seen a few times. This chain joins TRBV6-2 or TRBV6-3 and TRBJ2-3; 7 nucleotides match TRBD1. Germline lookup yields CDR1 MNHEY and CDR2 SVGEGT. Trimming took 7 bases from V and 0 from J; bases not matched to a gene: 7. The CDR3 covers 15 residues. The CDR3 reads CASTLDRESTDTQYF. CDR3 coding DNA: TGTGCCAGCACCCTCGACAGGGAGAGCACAGATACGCAGTATTTT.

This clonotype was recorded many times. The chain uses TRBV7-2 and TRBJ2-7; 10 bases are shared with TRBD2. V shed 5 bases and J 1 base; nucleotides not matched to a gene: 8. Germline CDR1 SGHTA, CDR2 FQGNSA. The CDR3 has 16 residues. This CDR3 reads CASSTRTSGPSYEQYF. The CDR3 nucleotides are TGTGCCAGCAGCACTAGGACTAGCGGACCTTCCTACGAGCAGTACTTC.

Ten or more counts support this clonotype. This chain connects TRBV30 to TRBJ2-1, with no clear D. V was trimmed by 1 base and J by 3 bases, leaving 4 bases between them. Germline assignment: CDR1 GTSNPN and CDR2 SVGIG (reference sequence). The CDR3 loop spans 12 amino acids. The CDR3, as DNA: TGTGCCTGGAGTGGTGGCTACAATGAGCAGTTCTTC. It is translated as CAWSGGYNEQFF.

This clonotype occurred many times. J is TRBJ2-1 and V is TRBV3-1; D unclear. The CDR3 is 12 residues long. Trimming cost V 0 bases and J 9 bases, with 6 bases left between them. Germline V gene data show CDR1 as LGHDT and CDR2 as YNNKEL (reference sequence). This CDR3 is CASSQDLGEQFF. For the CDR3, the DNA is TGTGCCAGCAGCCAAGACCTAGGTGAGCAGTTCTTC.

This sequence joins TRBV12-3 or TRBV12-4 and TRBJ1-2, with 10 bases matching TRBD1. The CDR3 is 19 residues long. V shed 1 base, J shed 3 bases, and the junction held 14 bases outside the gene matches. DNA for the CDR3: TGTGCCAGCAGTTTAGGCCCCGGGACAGGGGTTGGGGCCTACTATGGCTACACCTTC. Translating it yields CASSLGPGTGVGAYYGYTF.

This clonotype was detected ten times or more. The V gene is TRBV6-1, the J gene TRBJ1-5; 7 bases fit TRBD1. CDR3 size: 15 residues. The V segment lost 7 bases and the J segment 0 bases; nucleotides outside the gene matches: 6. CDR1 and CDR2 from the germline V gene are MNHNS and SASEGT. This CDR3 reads CASTSGTVSNQPQHF. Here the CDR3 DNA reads TGTGCCAGCACCTCCGGGACAGTTAGCAATCAGCCCCAGCATTTT.

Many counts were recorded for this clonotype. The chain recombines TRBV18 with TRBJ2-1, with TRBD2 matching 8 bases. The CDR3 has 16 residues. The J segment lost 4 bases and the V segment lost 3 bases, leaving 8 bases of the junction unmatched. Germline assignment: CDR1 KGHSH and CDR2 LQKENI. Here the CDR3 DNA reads TGTGCCAGCTCACCGAGCAGCGGGAGCTTTTACAATGAGCAGTTCTTC. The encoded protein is CASSPSSGSFYNEQFF.

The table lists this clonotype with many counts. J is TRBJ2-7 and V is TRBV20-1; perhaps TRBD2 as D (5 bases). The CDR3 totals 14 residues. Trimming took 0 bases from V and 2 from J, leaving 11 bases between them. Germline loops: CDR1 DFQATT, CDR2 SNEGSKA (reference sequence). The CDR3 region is CSARDAGLTYEQYF. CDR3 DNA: TGCAGTGCTAGAGATGCCGGACTGACCTACGAGCAGTACTTC.

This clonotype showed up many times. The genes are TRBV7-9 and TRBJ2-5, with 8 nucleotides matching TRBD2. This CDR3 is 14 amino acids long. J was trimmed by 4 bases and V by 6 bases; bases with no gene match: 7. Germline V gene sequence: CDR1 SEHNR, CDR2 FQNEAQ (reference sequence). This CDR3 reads CASSSSGSGETQYF. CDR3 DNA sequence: TGTGCCAGCAGTTCGAGCGGGAGCGGAGAGACCCAGTACTTC.

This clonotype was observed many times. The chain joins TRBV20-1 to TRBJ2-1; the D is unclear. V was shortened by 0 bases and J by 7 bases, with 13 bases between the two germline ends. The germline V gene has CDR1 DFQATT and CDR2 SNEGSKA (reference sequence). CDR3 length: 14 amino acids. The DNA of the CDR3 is TGCAGTGCTAGAGATCTTGGTGATCGGAATGAGCAGTTCTTC. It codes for CSARDLGDRNEQFF.

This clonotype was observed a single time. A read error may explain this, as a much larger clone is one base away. The CDR3 nucleotides read TGTGCCGGCAGTTACTCGAGGGGACTAGGGGAGTACGAGCAGTACTTC. It translates to CAGSYSRGLGEYEQYF. The chain employs TRBV6-6 and TRBJ2-7; TRBD2 aligns across 8 bases. From germline, CDR1 is MNHNY and CDR2 SVGAGI (reference sequence). The length of the CDR3 is 16 residues.

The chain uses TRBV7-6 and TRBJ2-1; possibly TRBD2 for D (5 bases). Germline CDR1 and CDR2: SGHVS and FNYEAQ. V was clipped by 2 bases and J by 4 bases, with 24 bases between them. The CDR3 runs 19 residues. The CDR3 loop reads CASSLSASLAGEKYNEQFF. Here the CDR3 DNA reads TGTGCCAGCAGCTTATCGGCCTCTCTAGCTGGAGAAAAATACAATGAGCAGTTCTTC.

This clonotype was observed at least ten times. CDR3: CASSLFGTSGRAYTGELFF. The CDR3 DNA follows: TGTGCCAGCAGTTTATTCGGGACTAGCGGGAGGGCCTATACCGGGGAGCTGTTTTTT. The rearrangement joins TRBV12-3 or TRBV12-4 to TRBJ2-2, with 16 bases identical to TRBD2. Unmatched junction bases numbered 8, after V lost 2 bases and J lost 5 bases. CDR3 size: 19 residues.

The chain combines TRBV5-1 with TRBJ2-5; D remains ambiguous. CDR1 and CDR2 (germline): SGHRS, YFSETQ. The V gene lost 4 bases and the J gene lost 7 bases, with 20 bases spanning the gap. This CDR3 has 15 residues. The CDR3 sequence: CASSPTAAAMPTQYF. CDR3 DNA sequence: TGCGCCAGCAGCCCTACCGCGGCCGCCATGCCGACCCAGTACTTC.

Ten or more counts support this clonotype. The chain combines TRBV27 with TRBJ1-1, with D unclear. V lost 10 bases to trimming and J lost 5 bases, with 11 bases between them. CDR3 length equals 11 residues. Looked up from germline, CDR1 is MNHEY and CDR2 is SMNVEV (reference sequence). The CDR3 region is CATTLGTEAFF. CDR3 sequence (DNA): TGTGCCACCACATTGGGTACTGAAGCTTTCTTT.

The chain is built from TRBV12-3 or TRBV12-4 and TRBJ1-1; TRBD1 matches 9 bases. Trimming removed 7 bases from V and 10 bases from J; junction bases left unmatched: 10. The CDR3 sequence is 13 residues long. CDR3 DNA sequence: TGTGCCAGCAAAACTACAGGGGGCTTTCGAGCTTTCTTT. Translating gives CASKTTGGFRAFF.

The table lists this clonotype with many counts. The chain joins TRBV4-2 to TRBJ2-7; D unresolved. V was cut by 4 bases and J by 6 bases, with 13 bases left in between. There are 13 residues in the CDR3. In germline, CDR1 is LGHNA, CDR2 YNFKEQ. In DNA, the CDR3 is TGTGCCAGCAGCCGACCTCCCTCCGGCGAGCAGTACTTC. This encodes CASSRPPSGEQYF.

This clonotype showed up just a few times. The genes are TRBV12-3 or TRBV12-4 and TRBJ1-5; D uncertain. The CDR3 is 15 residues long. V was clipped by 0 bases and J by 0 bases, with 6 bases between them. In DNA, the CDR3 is TGTGCCAGCAGTTTAGCAGGACTTAGCAATCAGCCCCAGCATTTT. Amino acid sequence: CASSLAGLSNQPQHF.